The clone carrying this T cell receptor beta chain was seen just once. The sample is drawn from a study of blood T cell repertoires in COVID-19. Study in general: PBMCs, B-cell-depleted T cells, or T cells were the source of the cDNA or gDNA that made up the material.

Seattle patients were enrolled while actively infected and followed longitudinally. CDR1 and CDR2 (germline): KGHDR, SFDVKD. CDR3 length: 15 residues. With 4 bases removed from V and 0 bases from J, the gap between germline ends came to 9 bases. Original methodology: Amplification of reference gene primers provided the estimated nucleated cell counts. TCRdb keeps only in-frame clones here, not all; method: immunoSEQ multiplex PCR. V and J calls and clone size come straight from that table; D and trimming were deduced from the DNA. The sample lists about 210,000 clones; more than 80% were seen once. V is TRBV24-1 and J is TRBJ1-3, with D unclear. This TCR was recovered from an elderly woman with COVID-19, enrolled during active disease. Sequencing input: peripheral blood. The CDR3 nucleotides are TGTGCCACCAGTGACCCTAAGAACTCTGGAAACACCATATATTTT. Residues: CATSDPKNSGNTIYF.